One T cell receptor beta chain is described in this entry. Its cognate antigen is unknown. This specimen comes from a study of T cell responses to AZD1222 COVID-19 vaccine. Overall study findings and caveats: Samples come after the peak T cell response, not at day 14. Clonal diversity was possibly underestimated, and the donors were mostly white British, with more females. Variant regions that are unmutated are reportedly the target of nearly half of spike-specific TCRs.

The repertoire was sequenced with immunoSEQ multiplex PCR; TCRdb's copy has only in-frame clones and lacks some. The sample has tens of thousands of clones; approximately 84% are singletons. Germline CDR1 and CDR2: LNHDA and SQIVND (reference sequence). The CDR3 length is 15 residues. The V end lost 6 bases, the J end lost 3 bases, and 17 bases lay between the germline ends. The V call is TRBV19, the J call TRBJ1-2, with D maybe TRBD1 (6 bases). The sample was peripheral blood, taken on day 0 of AZD1222 vaccination. The sequence derives from an adult in good health. CDR3 sequence: CASRPQGKLDYGYTF. The CDR3 region has the DNA TGTGCCAGTAGACCTCAGGGGAAATTAGACTATGGCTACACCTTC.